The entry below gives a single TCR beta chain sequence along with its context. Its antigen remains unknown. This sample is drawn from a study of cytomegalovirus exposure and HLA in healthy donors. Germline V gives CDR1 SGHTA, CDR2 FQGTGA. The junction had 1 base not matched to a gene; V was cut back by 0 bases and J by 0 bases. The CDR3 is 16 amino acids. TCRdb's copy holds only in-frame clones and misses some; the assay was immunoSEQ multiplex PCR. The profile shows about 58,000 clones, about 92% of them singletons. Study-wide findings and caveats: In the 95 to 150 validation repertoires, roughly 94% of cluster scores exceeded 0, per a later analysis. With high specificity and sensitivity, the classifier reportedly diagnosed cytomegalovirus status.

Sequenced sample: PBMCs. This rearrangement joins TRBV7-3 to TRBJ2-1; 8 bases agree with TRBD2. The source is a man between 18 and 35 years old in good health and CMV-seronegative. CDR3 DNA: TGTGCCAGCAGCTTAACTACTAGCGGCTCCTACAATGAGCAGTTCTTC. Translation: CASSLTTSGSYNEQFF.